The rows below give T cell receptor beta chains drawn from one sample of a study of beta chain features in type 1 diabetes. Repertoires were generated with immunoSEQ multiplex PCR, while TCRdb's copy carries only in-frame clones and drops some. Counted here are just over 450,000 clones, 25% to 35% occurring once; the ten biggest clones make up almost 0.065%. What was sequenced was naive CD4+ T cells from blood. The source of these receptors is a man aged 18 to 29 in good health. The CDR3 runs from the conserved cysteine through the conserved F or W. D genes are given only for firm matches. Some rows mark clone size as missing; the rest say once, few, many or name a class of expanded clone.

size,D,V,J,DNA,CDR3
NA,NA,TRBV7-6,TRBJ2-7,TGTGCCAGCAGCTCCCGGGCCTACGAGCAGTACTTC,CASSSRAYEQYF
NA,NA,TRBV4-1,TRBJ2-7,TGCGCCAGCAGCCAAGGTTTCCAGGGCTACGAGCAGTACTTC,CASSQGFQGYEQYF
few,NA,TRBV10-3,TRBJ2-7,TGTGCCATCAGTGAGTACGACGAGCAGTACTTC,CAISEYDEQYF
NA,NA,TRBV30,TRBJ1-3,TGTGCCTGGAGTGTATACGGGGGGATGGCTGGAAACACCATATATTTT,CAWSVYGGMAGNTIYF
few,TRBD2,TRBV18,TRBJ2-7,TGTGCCAGCTCACCCGAACTAGCGGCGAGCTCCTACGAGCAGTACTTC,CASSPELAASSYEQYF
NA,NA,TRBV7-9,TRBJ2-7,TGTGCCAGCAGCTTAGCCGCCCTCTACGAGCAGTACTTC,CASSLAALYEQYF
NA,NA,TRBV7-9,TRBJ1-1,TGTGCCAGCAGCTTGCTCACGAACACTGAAGCTTTCTTT,CASSLLTNTEAFF
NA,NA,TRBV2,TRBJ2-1,TGTGCCAGCAGTGATCGGCGGTGGAGCTCCTACAATGAGCAGTTCTTC,CASSDRRWSSYNEQFF
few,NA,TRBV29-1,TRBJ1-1,TGCAGCGTTGACCCCAGGGCCGCTGAAGCTTTCTTT,CSVDPRAAEAFF
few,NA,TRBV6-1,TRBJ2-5,TGTGCCAGCAGTGTCAACGCGGTGCAGATTCAAGAGACCCAGTACTTC,CASSVNAVQIQETQYF
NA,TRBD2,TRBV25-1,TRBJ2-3,TGTGCCAGCAGTGAGCAGGGACTAGCGGGAGGGCCCACAGATACGCAGTATTTT,CASSEQGLAGGPTDTQYF
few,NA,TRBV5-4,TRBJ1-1,TGTGCCAGCAGCCCTGTGGGGCCTGACACTGAAGCTTTCTTT,CASSPVGPDTEAFF
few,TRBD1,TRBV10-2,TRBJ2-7,TGCGCCAGCAGTCAGGACAGGGGCGAGCAGTACTTC,CASSQDRGEQYF
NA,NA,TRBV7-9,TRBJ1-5,TGTGCCAGCAGCGCAAATGAAGGGATGCAGCCCCAGCATTTT,CASSANEGMQPQHF
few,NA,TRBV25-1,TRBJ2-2,TGTGCCAGCAGTGAATTCCCGAACACCGGGGAGCTGTTTTTT,CASSEFPNTGELFF
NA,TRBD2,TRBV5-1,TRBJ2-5,TGCGCCAGCAGCGGGGACGGAGCGGGACCTCAAGAGACCCAGTACTTC,CASSGDGAGPQETQYF
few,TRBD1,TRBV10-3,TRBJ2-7,TGTGCCACCGGCCGGAGGGACAGGGACAACGAGCAGTACTTC,CATGRRDRDNEQYF
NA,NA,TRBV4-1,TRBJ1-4,TGCGCCAGCAGCCAAGATCGTCCGGTTAATGAAAAACTGTTTTTT,CASSQDRPVNEKLFF
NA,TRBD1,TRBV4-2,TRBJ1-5,TGTGCCAGCAGCCTATTTGGGACAGCTGAAAGCAATCAGCCCCAGCATTTT,CASSLFGTAESNQPQHF
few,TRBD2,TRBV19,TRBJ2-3,TGTGCCAGTCGACTAGCGGGAATCACAGATACGCAGTATTTT,CASRLAGITDTQYF
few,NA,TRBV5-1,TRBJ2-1,TGCGCCAGCAGCTTGGAGGGAGCGTCCTACAATGAGCAGTTCTTC,CASSLEGASYNEQFF
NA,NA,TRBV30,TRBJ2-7,TGTGCCTGGAGTAGAGGTCGAACCTACGAGCAGTACTTC,CAWSRGRTYEQYF
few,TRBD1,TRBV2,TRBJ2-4,TGTGCCAGCAGTGGGGGACAGGGGACGGGATACATTCAGTACTTC,CASSGGQGTGYIQYF
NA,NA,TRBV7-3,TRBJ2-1,TGTGCCAGCGGTCTCTACGGGAACAACAATGAGCAGTTCTTC,CASGLYGNNNEQFF
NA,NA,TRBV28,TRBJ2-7,TGTGCCAGCAGTGTACTGGGACCGTACGAGCAGTACTTC,CASSVLGPYEQYF
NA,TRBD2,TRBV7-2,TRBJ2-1,TGTGCCAGCAGCTCCTCTAGCGGGAGGTTCTACAATGAGCAGTTCTTC,CASSSSSGRFYNEQFF
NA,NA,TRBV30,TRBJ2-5,TGTGCCTGGATGGGCAGACACCAAGAGACCCAGTACTTC,CAWMGRHQETQYF
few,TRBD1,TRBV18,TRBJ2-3,TGTGCCAGCTCACCACCGGGACAGAGCACAGATACGCAGTATTTT,CASSPPGQSTDTQYF
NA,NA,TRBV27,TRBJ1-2,TGTGCCAGCAGTTTTGGCGGAAGCTATGGCTACACCTTC,CASSFGGSYGYTF
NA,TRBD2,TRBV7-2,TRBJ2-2,TGTGCCAGCAGCTTCCCTAGCGGGAAGATCGGGGAGCTGTTTTTT,CASSFPSGKIGELFF
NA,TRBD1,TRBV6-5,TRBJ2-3,TGTGCCAGCAGGTCGACAGGGTCGGGCTCAGATACGCAGTATTTT,CASRSTGSGSDTQYF
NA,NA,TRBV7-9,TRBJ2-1,TGTGCCAGCAGCTTTCAACTAGCCCTCTACAATGAGCAGTTCTTC,CASSFQLALYNEQFF
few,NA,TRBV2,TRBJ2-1,TGTGCCAGCAGTGCCGAGAGAGGGAACAATGAGCAGTTCTTC,CASSAERGNNEQFF
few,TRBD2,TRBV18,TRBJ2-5,TGTGCCAGCTCAACAAGGACTAGCGGGAGTGGAGAGACCCAGTACTTC,CASSTRTSGSGETQYF
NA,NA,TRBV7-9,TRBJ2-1,TGTGCCAGCAGCTTGTGGTTCGGCGAGCAGTTCTTC,CASSLWFGEQFF
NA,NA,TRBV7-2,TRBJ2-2,TGTGCCAGCAGCTTAGTAGAACAAGGGGAGCTGTTTTTT,CASSLVEQGELFF
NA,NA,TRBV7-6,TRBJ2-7,TGTGCCAGCAGCACCCGTGGGGGCGTCGTGCCCTACGAGCAGTACTTC,CASSTRGGVVPYEQYF
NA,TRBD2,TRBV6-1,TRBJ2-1,TGTGCCAGCATGGCTAGCGGGAGGCAAAACAATGAGCAGTTCTTC,CASMASGRQNNEQFF
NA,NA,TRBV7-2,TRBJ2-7,TGTGCCAGCAGCCCAGCCGGCCCCTACGAGCAGTACTTC,CASSPAGPYEQYF
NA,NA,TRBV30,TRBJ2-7,TGTGCCTGGAGCAGGCTCAACGAGCAGTACTTC,CAWSRLNEQYF
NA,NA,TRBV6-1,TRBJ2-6,TGTGCCGGTGGGATCTCTGGGGCCAACGTCCTGACTTTC,CAGGISGANVLTF
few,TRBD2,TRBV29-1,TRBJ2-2,TGCAGCGCTGCATCCGGGACTAGCGGGACCGGGGAGCTGTTTTTT,CSAASGTSGTGELFF
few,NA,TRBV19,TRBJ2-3,TGTGCCAGTAGTATGGCGCAGGGGAGGACAGATACGCAGTATTTT,CASSMAQGRTDTQYF
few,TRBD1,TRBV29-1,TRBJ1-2,TGCAGCGAACAGACAGGGGGCTATGGCTACACCTTC,CSEQTGGYGYTF
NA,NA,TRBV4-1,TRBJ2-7,TGCGCCAGCAGCCAAGATCAGACATTCTCCTACGAGCAGTACTTC,CASSQDQTFSYEQYF
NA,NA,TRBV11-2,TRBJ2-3,TGTGCCAGCAGCTTAGAGGTGGTAGATACGCAGTATTTT,CASSLEVVDTQYF
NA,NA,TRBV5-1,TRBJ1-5,TGCGCCAGCAGCTTGTCCGCACATCAGCCCCAGCATTTT,CASSLSAHQPQHF
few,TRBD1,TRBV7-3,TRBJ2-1,TGTGCCAGCAGTCCGAACGGCCACAGGGGGATTTTTAGCAATGAGCAGTTCTTC,CASSPNGHRGIFSNEQFF
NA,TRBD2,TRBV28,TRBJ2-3,TGTGCCAGCACCACAGCGGGAGTCTTTAGCACAGATACGCAGTATTTT,CASTTAGVFSTDTQYF
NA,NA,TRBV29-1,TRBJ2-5,TGCAGCTTTGACTTAGTCGGGGAGACCCAGTACTTC,CSFDLVGETQYF
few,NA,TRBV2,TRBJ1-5,TGTGCCAGCAGAGAACGTTGGGGCAGCAATCAGCCCCAGCATTTT,CASRERWGSNQPQHF
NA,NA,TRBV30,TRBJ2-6,TGTGCCTGGCTGATCTCTGGGGCCAACGTCCTGACTTTC,CAWLISGANVLTF
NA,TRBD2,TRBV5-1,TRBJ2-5,TGCGCCAGCATGCTAGCGGGACAAGAGACCCAGTACTTC,CASMLAGQETQYF
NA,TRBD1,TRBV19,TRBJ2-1,TGTGCCAGTAGTATCCAGGGGACAGTACTTAATGAGCAGTTCTTC,CASSIQGTVLNEQFF
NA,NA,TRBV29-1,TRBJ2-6,TGCAGCGTTGAATGGCCACGGGGCAACGTCCTGACTTTC,CSVEWPRGNVLTF
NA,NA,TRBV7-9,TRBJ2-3,TGTGCCAGCAGCTTAGCGGGGCACAGGGACACAGATACGCAGTATTTT,CASSLAGHRDTDTQYF
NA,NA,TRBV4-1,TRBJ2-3,TGCGCCAGCAGCCAAGGTCGCACAGATACGCAGTATTTT,CASSQGRTDTQYF